This TCR beta chain is from a study of blood T cell repertoires in COVID-19. The overall study: Italy, Spain and the United States were the sources of the convalescent and acute COVID-19 samples. Sources were T cells, B-cell-depleted T cells, or PBMCs; the material itself was cDNA or gDNA.

Germline CDR1 and CDR2: SGDLS and YYNGEE. Trimming cost V 3 bases and J 9 bases, with 22 bases left between them. This CDR3 region has 17 residues. Study processing details: Reference gene primer amplification in the assay estimated nucleated cell counts. Assay used: immunoSEQ multiplex PCR; TCRdb lists only in-frame clones, some missing. V and J calls and clone size follow that table, whereas D and trimming were derived from the DNA. The sample has around 93,000 clones; about 80% are singletons. The sequence came from a man aged 60 to 75 with acute or convalescent COVID-19. The chain couples TRBV9 to TRBJ1-6; maybe TRBD1 (5 bases). The material sequenced was peripheral blood. In nucleotides, the CDR3 is TGTGCCAGCAGCGGAAAAGCCACAGGTTCCGGGGGTTCACCCCTCCACTTT. Translating gives CASSGKATGSGGSPLHF.